The next 8 T cell receptor beta chains were all read from a single sample in a study of blood T cells in healthy people across ages. The second PCR ran roughly 6 to 12 cycles with a sample-barcoded 5' primer and J-beta primers. TCRdb re-called the 5' RACE reads through MiXCR, storing one row per CDR3 protein. This table holds around 970,000 distinct CDR3 sequences, around 54% found once. The sequenced sample was blood. The receptor set was obtained from a woman aged 60-70 years in good health.

This clonotype was counted many times. DNA of the CDR3: TGTGCCAGCAGCTTCGGTAGCAGGGCCACTCCACAAGAGACCCAGTACTTC. It specifies CASSFGSRATPQETQYF. V and J are TRBV11-2 and TRBJ2-5; TRBD1 might be the D (5 bases). The CDR3 consists of 17 residues. CDR1 is SGHAT and CDR2 is FQNNGV in the germline V gene. V gave up 3 bases and J gave up 2 bases, with 19 bases separating them.

J is TRBJ2-7 and V is TRBV28; D is perhaps TRBD2 (6 bases). The assigned J gene may be wrong: the sequence end matches TRBJ2-5 better. Looked up from germline, CDR1 is MDHEN and CDR2 is SYDVKM. The CDR3 runs 13 residues. The DNA of the CDR3 is TGTGCCAGCAGCACTCGGGGGAGGGAGACCCAGTACTTC. Amino acids: CASSTRGRETQYF.

The chain carries TRBV30 and TRBJ2-6; D unclear. Germline V gene data show CDR1 as GTSNPN and CDR2 as SVGIG (reference sequence). The CDR3 length is 14 residues. Trimming pared 2 bases from V and 0 bases from J, leaving 5 bases between. CDR3 bases: TGTGCCTGGAGTAGAGACTCTGGGGCCAACGTCCTGACTTTC. Its translation: CAWSRDSGANVLTF.

This clonotype was detected once. The genes are TRBV7-3 and TRBJ2-3; 7 nucleotides match TRBD2. The CDR3 has 17 amino acids. J lost 3 bases, V lost 2 bases, and 11 bases had no gene match. Germline CDR1 SGHTA, CDR2 FQGTGA. The CDR3 nucleotides are TGTGCCAGCAGCTTAGGCTTCGGGGCGGGAGTGACAGATACGCAGTATTTT. Translating gives CASSLGFGAGVTDTQYF.

This clonotype was seen more than once but under ten times. The V call is TRBV11-2, the J call TRBJ2-3; 16 bases agree with TRBD2. The CDR3 runs to 21 residues. After removal of 5 bases from V and 3 bases from J, the junction contained 17 bases not matched to a gene. The V gene's germline CDR1 is SGHAT and CDR2 FQNNGV. CDR3 region: CASSPRGLAGGPIPPTDTQYF. The CDR3 DNA sequence: TGTGCCAGCAGCCCCAGGGGACTAGCGGGAGGGCCAATCCCCCCTACAGATACGCAGTATTTT.

The table lists this clonotype with a few counts. V is TRBV6-1 and J is TRBJ2-1; D is unresolved. Trimming pared 6 bases from V and 6 bases from J, leaving 15 bases between. Per germline, CDR1 MNHNS and CDR2 SASEGT. This CDR3 has 14 residues. CDR3 nucleotides: TGTGCCAGCAGCGGCTCCATCCTCCTCAATGAGCAGTTCTTC. Protein sequence: CASSGSILLNEQFF.

In this sample, this clonotype turned up a few times. The chain employs TRBV9 and TRBJ2-7; tentative D call: TRBD2 (5 bases). The CDR3 contains 15 residues. With 2 bases removed from V and 2 bases from J, the gap between germline ends came to 14 bases. Germline V lookup: CDR1 SGDLS, CDR2 YYNGEE. This CDR3 is CASSVSAGLPYEQYF. CDR3 nucleotides: TGTGCCAGCAGCGTTTCCGCGGGCCTTCCCTACGAGCAGTACTTC.

V and J are TRBV6-6 and TRBJ2-7, with 7 bases matching TRBD2. The CDR3 has 16 amino acids. CDR1 is MNHNY and CDR2 is SVGAGI in the germline V gene (reference sequence). V dropped 0 bases and J dropped 5; count of bases not matched to a gene: 10. CDR3 amino acids: CASSYSGTSGKNEQYF. CDR3 bases: TGTGCCAGCAGTTACTCCGGGACGAGCGGGAAAAACGAGCAGTACTTC.